This T cell receptor beta chain was found in a study of T cell responses to AZD1222 COVID-19 vaccine. This clone has a handful of counts. With 2 bases removed from V and 3 bases from J, the gap between germline ends came to 13 bases. Germline CDR1 is GTSNPN and CDR2 is SVGIG (reference sequence). This CDR3 contains 15 residues. Produced via immunoSEQ multiplex PCR; TCRdb's table is partial and in-frame only. The sample contains 200,000 or so clones, approximately 94% of which appear only once. This chain joins TRBV30 and TRBJ1-4; tentative D call: TRBD1 (5 bases). The receptor was isolated from an adult in good health. Sequencing was performed on peripheral blood, taken on day 0 of AZD1222 vaccination. CDR3 sequence reads: CAWSTFRVANEKLFF. CDR3 DNA sequence: TGTGCCTGGAGTACGTTCAGGGTTGCTAATGAAAAACTGTTTTTT. The full variable domain, with the rest looked up from reference TRBV30 and TRBJ1-4, is SQTIHQWPATLVQPVGSPLSLECTVEGTSNPNLYWYRQAAGRGLQLLFYSVGIGQISSEVPQNLSASRPQDRQFILSSKKLLLSDSGFYLCAWSTFRVANEKLFFGSGTQLSVL.